The sequence of this TCR beta chain was determined in a study of untreated major depressive disorder. Overall study findings and caveats: In every subject, the five largest TRBV05-01 clones were private. Only three preselected Vbeta families were compared in sequencing. TRBV05-01 (Vbeta 5.1) usage was higher in CD4+ T cells of depressed patients than controls.

Every depressed patient was matched in pairs with a non-depressed control on sex, age, current smoking status and body mass index. CDR1 MNHEY and CDR2 SMNVEV come from the germline V gene (reference sequence). Deletions cut 1 base from V and 0 bases from J, with 1 base between. The CDR3 spans 13 residues. Concerning this clone: Its antigen is undetermined.

TCRdb's table, derived via immunoSEQ multiplex PCR, lists solely in-frame clones and lacks some. The table has 23,000 or so clones, approximately 90% seen once. The sequence came from a woman younger than 45 with major depressive disorder. The sequenced sample was CD4+ T cells from PBMCs. This chain joins TRBV27 and TRBJ1-3, with D unclear. CDR3 loop: CASSLYSGNTIYF. CDR3 in DNA: TGTGCCAGCAGTTTATACTCTGGAAACACCATATATTTT.